The 9 T cell receptor beta chains reported below all come from one sample, sequenced in a study of cytomegalovirus exposure and HLA in healthy donors. The repertoire was sequenced with immunoSEQ multiplex PCR; TCRdb's copy has only in-frame clones and lacks some. The data show 65,000 to 100,000 clones, 93% seen once. The sequencing sample was made of PBMCs. These receptors were obtained from a woman in her twenties or thirties in good health and CMV-seronegative.

A single count supports this clone. The chain combines TRBV7-3 with TRBJ2-1, with a possible D match to TRBD1 (6 bases). The germline V gene has CDR1 SGHTA and CDR2 FQGTGA. The CDR3 loop spans 14 amino acids. The V end lost 0 bases, the J end lost 6 bases, and 9 bases lay between the germline ends. CDR3 bases: TGTGCCAGCAGCTTAACGGTGGGGGCCAATGAGCAGTTCTTC. Protein: CASSLTVGANEQFF.

The chain links TRBV7-9 to TRBJ1-1, with a possible D match to TRBD1 (6 bases). V lost 4 bases to trimming and J lost 7 bases, with 19 bases between them. In germline, CDR1 is SEHNR, CDR2 FQNEAQ (reference sequence). CDR3 length: 15 amino acids. Here the CDR3 reads CASSWEGHPEVEAFF. Here the CDR3 DNA reads TGTGCCAGCAGCTGGGAGGGACACCCAGAAGTTGAAGCTTTCTTT.

The chain carries TRBV27 and TRBJ1-1, with a tentative D call TRBD1 (5 bases). From germline, CDR1 is MNHEY and CDR2 SMNVEV (reference sequence). This CDR3 contains 15 residues. Between the trimmed V and J ends, which lost 7 bases and 3 bases, there was a span of 18 bases. DNA of the CDR3: TGTGCCAGCAACTACCAGGGTCTGGGTTACACTGAAGCTTTCTTT. Protein sequence: CASNYQGLGYTEAFF.

This sequence joins TRBV28 and TRBJ2-5; 7 nucleotides line up with TRBD1. Germline CDR1 MDHEN, CDR2 SYDVKM. The CDR3 runs to 15 residues. Trimming removed 6 bases from V and 2 bases from J; junction bases left unmatched: 9. CDR3 region: CASRLRDSFQETQYF. The DNA for the CDR3 is TGTGCCAGCAGGCTCCGGGACAGCTTTCAAGAGACCCAGTACTTC.

J is TRBJ2-7 and V is TRBV5-6, with TRBD1 as a possible D gene (6 bases). CDR1 and CDR2 (germline): SGHDT, YYEEEE. Trimming took 3 bases from V and 2 from J, leaving 12 bases between them. The CDR3 extends over 14 amino acids. Here the CDR3 DNA reads TGTGCCAGCAGCTGGGCAGGGGCTCCCTACGAGCAGTACTTC. Translated: CASSWAGAPYEQYF.

The rearrangement joins TRBV7-9 to TRBJ2-5, with a tentative D call TRBD1 (5 bases). V lost 3 bases to trimming and J lost 3 bases, with 11 bases between them. The CDR3 covers 14 residues. Germline V lookup: CDR1 SEHNR, CDR2 FQNEAQ (reference sequence). For the CDR3, the DNA is TGTGCCAGCAGCTTGACAGCTTTGAAAGAGACCCAGTACTTC. It translates to CASSLTALKETQYF.

This chain uses TRBV18 with TRBJ1-1; 7 nucleotides line up with TRBD1. The CDR3 has 16 residues. V trimming: 1 base; J trimming: 4 bases; junction bases outside the gene matches: 9. Germline CDR1 and CDR2: KGHSH and LQKENI. DNA of the CDR3: TGTGCCAGCTCACCACGGGAAGGGGGCATGGGCACTGAAGCTTTCTTT. It yields the protein CASSPREGGMGTEAFF.

The rearrangement uses TRBV19 and TRBJ1-5; D unclear. Germline V gives CDR1 LNHDA, CDR2 SQIVND (reference sequence). This CDR3 region has 15 residues. V dropped 3 bases and J dropped 5 bases, with 14 bases sitting between them. CDR3 nucleotides: TGTGCCAGTAGTATCGAGGCCAATAGATATCAGCCCCAGCATTTT. This encodes CASSIEANRYQPQHF.

This chain links TRBV6-1 with TRBJ1-2; the D gene is possibly TRBD1 (5 bases). CDR1 and CDR2 (germline): MNHNS, SASEGT. This CDR3 has 15 residues. V lost 5 bases, J lost 8 bases, and 21 bases lay in between. The CDR3 region has the DNA TGTGCCAGCAGTAGCCAGATGGGGGGAGTTCAAGGCTACACCTTC. Translating gives CASSSQMGGVQGYTF.